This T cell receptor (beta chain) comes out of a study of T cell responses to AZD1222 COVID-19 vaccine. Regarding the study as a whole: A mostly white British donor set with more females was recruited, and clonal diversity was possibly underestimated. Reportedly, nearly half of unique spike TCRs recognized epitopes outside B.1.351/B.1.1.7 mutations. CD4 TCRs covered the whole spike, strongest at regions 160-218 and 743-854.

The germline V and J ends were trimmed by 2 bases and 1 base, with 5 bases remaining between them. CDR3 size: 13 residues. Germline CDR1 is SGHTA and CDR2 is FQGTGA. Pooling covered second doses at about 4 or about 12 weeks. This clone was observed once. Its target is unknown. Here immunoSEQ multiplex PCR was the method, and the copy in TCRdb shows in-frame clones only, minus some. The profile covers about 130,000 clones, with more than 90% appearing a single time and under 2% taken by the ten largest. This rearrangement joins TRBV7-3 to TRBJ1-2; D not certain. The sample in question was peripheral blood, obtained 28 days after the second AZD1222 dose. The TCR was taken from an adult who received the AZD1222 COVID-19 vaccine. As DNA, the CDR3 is TGTGCCAGCAGCTTAGGGGATAACTATGGCTACACCTTC. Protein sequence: CASSLGDNYGYTF.